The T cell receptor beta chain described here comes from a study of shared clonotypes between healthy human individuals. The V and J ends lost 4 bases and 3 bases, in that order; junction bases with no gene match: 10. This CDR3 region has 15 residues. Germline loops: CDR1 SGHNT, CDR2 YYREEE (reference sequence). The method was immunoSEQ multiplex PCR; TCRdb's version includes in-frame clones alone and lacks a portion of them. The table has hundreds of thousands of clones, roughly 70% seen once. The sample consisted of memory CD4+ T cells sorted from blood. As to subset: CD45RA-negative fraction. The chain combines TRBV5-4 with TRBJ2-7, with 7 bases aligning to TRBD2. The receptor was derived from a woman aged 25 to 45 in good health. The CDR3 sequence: CASSPGLGPLYEQYF. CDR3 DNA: TGTGCCAGCAGCCCAGGACTAGGTCCTCTCTACGAGCAGTACTTC.